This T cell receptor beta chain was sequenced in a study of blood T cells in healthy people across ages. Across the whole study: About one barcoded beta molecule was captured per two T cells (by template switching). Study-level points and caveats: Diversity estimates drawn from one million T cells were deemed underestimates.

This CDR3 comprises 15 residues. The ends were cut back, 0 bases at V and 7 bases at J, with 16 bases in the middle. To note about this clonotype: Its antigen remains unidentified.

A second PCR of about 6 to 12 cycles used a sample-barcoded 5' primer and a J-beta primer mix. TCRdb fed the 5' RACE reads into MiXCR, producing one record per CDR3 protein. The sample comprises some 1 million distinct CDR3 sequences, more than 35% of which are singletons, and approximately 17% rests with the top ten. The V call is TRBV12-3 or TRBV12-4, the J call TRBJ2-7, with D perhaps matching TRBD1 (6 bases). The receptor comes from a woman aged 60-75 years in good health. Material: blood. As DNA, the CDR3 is TGTGCCAGCAGTTTAGCGAAGGGACAACTGGGTGAGCAGTACTTC. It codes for CASSLAKGQLGEQYF.